One and the same sample provided the 29 T cell receptor beta chains below, sequenced in a study of T cell responses to AZD1222 COVID-19 vaccine. This table comes from immunoSEQ multiplex PCR, and its TCRdb copy is limited to in-frame clones, with some not included. The sample comprises roughly 150,000 clones, 80% to 95% of which are singletons, and roughly 3.7% rests with the top ten. The starting material was peripheral blood, obtained on day 0 of AZD1222 vaccination. The receptors here all came from an adult in good health.

This clone was detected once. The rearrangement links TRBV19 to TRBJ2-3; D possibly corresponds to TRBD1 (6 bases). CDR1 LNHDA and CDR2 SQIVND come from the germline V gene (reference sequence). Trimming removed 3 bases at V and 4 bases at J, with 8 bases between. There are 13 residues in the CDR3. Here the CDR3 reads CASSINRADTQYF. CDR3 nucleotides: TGTGCCAGTAGTATCAACAGGGCAGATACGCAGTATTTT.

The chain is built from TRBV27 and TRBJ1-2, with a possible D match to TRBD1 (5 bases). Germline V CDR1 and CDR2: MNHEY, SMNVEV (reference sequence). The germline V and J ends were trimmed by 9 bases and 0 bases, with 14 bases remaining between them. This CDR3 spans 14 amino acids. The CDR3 coding sequence is TGTGCCAGTAGAAACAGGAACCCTAACTATGGCTACACCTTC. As protein: CASRNRNPNYGYTF.

The chain employs TRBV18 and TRBJ1-4; D not certain. The CDR3 extends over 14 amino acids. Germline CDR1 and CDR2: KGHSH and LQKENI. With 2 bases removed from V and 8 bases from J, the gap between germline ends came to 12 bases. Here the CDR3 reads CASSPRGPDEKLFF. DNA for the CDR3: TGTGCCAGCTCACCAAGAGGGCCAGACGAAAAACTGTTTTTT.

J is TRBJ1-2 and V is TRBV9; D is perhaps TRBD1 (6 bases). Trimming shortened V by 4 bases and J by 0 bases, and 22 bases separated the two germline ends. The CDR3 extends over 18 amino acids. Germline CDR1 SGDLS, CDR2 YYNGEE. CDR3 protein: CASSYSRTGHLTNYGYTF. The CDR3 nucleotides are TGTGCCAGCAGCTATTCAAGAACGGGACACCTGACTAACTATGGCTACACCTTC.

The genes are TRBV5-1 and TRBJ2-7; D unresolved. The CDR3 is 13 residues long. V gave up 0 bases and J gave up 5 bases, with 9 bases separating them. The germline V gene encodes CDR1 SGHRS and CDR2 YFSETQ. This CDR3 reads CASSLVDNHEQYF. The CDR3 DNA sequence: TGCGCCAGCAGCTTGGTAGATAACCACGAGCAGTACTTC. Full variable domain (remainder filled in from reference TRBV5-1 and TRBJ2-7): KAGVTQTPRYLIKTRGQQVTLSCSPISGHRSVSWYQQTPGQGLQFLFEYFSETQRNKGNFPGRFSGRQFSNSRSEMNVSTLELGDSALYLCASSLVDNHEQYFGPGTRLTVT.

This chain links TRBV3-1 (or the pseudogene TRBV3-2) with TRBJ2-5; D might be TRBD2 (5 bases). The CDR3 runs 15 residues. The ends were cut back, 4 bases at V and 4 bases at J, with 16 bases in the middle. CDR1 is LGHDT, CDR2 YNNKEL, per germline (reference sequence). The CDR3 DNA reads TGTGCCAGCAGCCCCCCGTTCCTAGCAGGAGAGACCCAGTACTTC. It codes for CASSPPFLAGETQYF.

The chain joins TRBV15 to TRBJ2-5; tentative D call: TRBD1 (6 bases). CDR3 length: 14 amino acids. Germline CDR1 LNHNV, CDR2 YYDKDF (reference sequence). The V end was cut by 4 bases, the J end by 5 bases, with 14 bases between. CDR3 DNA: TGTGCCACCAGCAACCACAGGGCCCGGGAGACCCAGTACTTC. This translates into CATSNHRARETQYF.

V gene TRBV30 combines with J gene TRBJ1-2; maybe TRBD1 (6 bases). CDR3 size: 15 residues. The germline V and J ends were trimmed by 2 bases and 2 bases, with 15 bases remaining between them. Germline values: CDR1 GTSNPN, CDR2 SVGIG (reference sequence). DNA of the CDR3: TGTGCCTGGAGTTGGGTACAGGGACCCAACTATGGCTACACCTTC. Translating it yields CAWSWVQGPNYGYTF.

The V and J genes are TRBV7-6 and TRBJ2-7; 12 bases are a match to TRBD2. J gave up 4 bases and V 2 bases, and 9 bases lay outside the gene matches. Germline V gene data show CDR1 as SGHVS and CDR2 as FNYEAQ. The CDR3 has 17 residues. CDR3 amino acids: CASSLQSLAGGPYEQYF. CDR3 coding DNA: TGTGCCAGCAGCTTACAGTCTCTAGCGGGAGGGCCGTACGAGCAGTACTTC.

V usage is TRBV12-3 or TRBV12-4 and J usage is TRBJ1-5; a possible D gene is TRBD1 (5 bases). The CDR3 has 13 residues. V dropped 5 bases and J dropped 4 bases, with 9 bases sitting between them. CDR3 amino acids: CASSIRDNQPQHF. The CDR3 bases are TGTGCCAGCAGTATCAGGGATAATCAGCCCCAGCATTTT.

The J gene is TRBJ2-7, the V gene TRBV11-2, with D perhaps matching TRBD1 (6 bases). This CDR3 is built from 15 residues. V was shortened by 5 bases and J by 4 bases, with 18 bases between the two germline ends. The V gene's germline CDR1 is SGHAT and CDR2 FQNNGV. CDR3 in amino acids: CASSGPDSGRYEQYF. As DNA, the CDR3 is TGTGCCAGCAGCGGACCGGACAGCGGAAGGTACGAGCAGTACTTC.

This clone was observed a few times. The CDR3 DNA is TGTGCCAGTAGTATAAGAGGACAGAGATACGAGCAGTACTTC. It specifies CASSIRGQRYEQYF. The chain employs TRBV19 and TRBJ2-7; a weak D match, TRBD1 (6 bases). This CDR3 has 14 residues. V shed 2 bases and J shed 4 bases, with 12 bases lying between them. Germline CDR1 reads LNHDA; CDR2 reads SQIVND (reference sequence).

The V call is TRBV27, the J call TRBJ2-1; the D gene is possibly TRBD1 (5 bases). The germline V gene encodes CDR1 MNHEY and CDR2 SMNVEV (reference sequence). This CDR3 contains 13 residues. V was shortened by 0 bases and J by 9 bases, with 9 bases between the two germline ends. CDR3 loop: CASSLSGVGEQFF. The DNA for the CDR3 is TGTGCCAGCAGTTTATCAGGGGTGGGTGAGCAGTTCTTC.

J is TRBJ1-1 and V is TRBV5-1; TRBD1 is a possible D gene (6 bases). The CDR3 covers 14 residues. The V gene's germline CDR1 is SGHRS and CDR2 YFSETQ. Trimming removed 6 bases at V and 2 bases at J, with 14 bases between. CDR3 DNA: TGCGCCAGCAAAGCCGGGACACCCAACACTGAAGCTTTCTTT. Its translation is CASKAGTPNTEAFF.

The chain combines TRBV19 with TRBJ1-4, with D tentatively TRBD1 (5 bases). Trimming stripped 3 bases from V and 3 bases from J, with 11 bases between. CDR1 and CDR2 from the germline V gene are LNHDA and SQIVND (reference sequence). The CDR3 runs to 15 residues. CDR3 nucleotide sequence: TGTGCCAGTAGTATCGGGGGTGCTGCTAATGAAAAACTGTTTTTT. Encoded protein: CASSIGGAANEKLFF.

The J gene is TRBJ2-3, the V gene TRBV28, with D possibly matching TRBD2 (5 bases). The CDR3 is 12 residues long. The germline gives CDR1 MDHEN, CDR2 SYDVKM. The V and J ends lost 2 bases and 6 bases respectively, with 6 bases between them. CDR3 sequence (DNA): TGTGCCAGCAGTTTACCGGGGGATACGCAGTATTTT. Encoded protein: CASSLPGDTQYF.

The chain is built from TRBV19 and TRBJ1-5; D is possibly TRBD1 (6 bases). The CDR3 consists of 14 residues. Germline V gene sequence: CDR1 LNHDA, CDR2 SQIVND (reference sequence). The germline V and J ends were trimmed by 3 bases and 5 bases, with 11 bases remaining between them. The CDR3 DNA is TGTGCCAGTAGTATGGACAGTGTCTATCAGCCCCAGCATTTT. Translated: CASSMDSVYQPQHF. The full variable domain, completed using reference TRBV19 and TRBJ1-5, is DGGITQSPKYLFRKEGQNVTLSCEQNLNHDAMYWYRQDPGQGLRLIYYSQIVNDFQKGDIAEGYSVSREKKESFPLTVTSAQKNPTAFYLCASSMDSVYQPQHFGDGTRLSIL.

V and J are TRBV6-5 and TRBJ1-2; D unclear. This CDR3 spans 13 amino acids. Trimming shortened V by 2 bases and J by 8 bases, and 12 bases separated the two germline ends. Germline loops: CDR1 MNHEY, CDR2 SVGAGI. The CDR3 loop is CASSYRQASGYTF. CDR3 DNA: TGTGCCAGCAGTTACAGGCAGGCCAGCGGCTACACCTTC.

The chain uses TRBV11-3 and TRBJ2-2; D remains unclear. This CDR3 has 13 residues. V lost 5 bases, J lost 5 bases, and 9 bases lay in between. The V gene's germline CDR1 is SGHNT and CDR2 YENEEA. CDR3 nucleotide sequence: TGTGCCAGCAGCAAAGACGGTACCGGGGAGCTGTTTTTT. This sequence encodes CASSKDGTGELFF.

A note on this clone: Other DNA sequences in this specimen translate into the identical CDR3. This chain joins TRBV6-5 and TRBJ2-7; possibly TRBD1 or TRBD2 for D (5 bases each). The germline V gene encodes CDR1 MNHEY and CDR2 SVGAGI. With 7 bases removed from V and 1 base from J, the gap between germline ends came to 14 bases. The CDR3 has 14 residues. CDR3: CASNRDPGSYEQYF. The CDR3 nucleotides are TGTGCCAGCAACCGGGACCCCGGATCCTACGAGCAGTACTTC.

The chain is built from TRBV3-1 (or the pseudogene TRBV3-2) and TRBJ1-1; D might be TRBD1 (5 bases). Looked up from germline, CDR1 is LGHDT and CDR2 is YNNKEL (reference sequence). This CDR3 has 13 amino acids. V was shortened by 0 bases and J by 12 bases, with 14 bases between the two germline ends. Here the CDR3 DNA reads TGTGCCAGCAGCCAAGACTCGGGCAGGGTGACTTTCTTT. Translation gives CASSQDSGRVTFF.

The J gene is TRBJ2-7, the V gene TRBV11-2; D gene ambiguous. CDR3 length: 12 amino acids. V was trimmed by 4 bases and J by 4 bases, leaving 8 bases between them. Germline CDR1 reads SGHAT; CDR2 reads FQNNGV. CDR3 sequence (DNA): TGTGCCAGCAGCTCCACAGTGTACGAGCAGTACTTC. Translating it yields CASSSTVYEQYF.

The chain is built from TRBV28 and TRBJ1-1; the D gene is possibly TRBD1 (5 bases). The CDR3 length is 13 residues. Germline CDR1 is MDHEN and CDR2 is SYDVKM. Trimming shortened V by 2 bases and J by 1 base, and 5 bases separated the two germline ends. CDR3 in amino acids: CASSLRGNTEAFF. The CDR3 bases are TGTGCCAGCAGTTTAAGGGGGAACACTGAAGCTTTCTTT.

The chain links TRBV27 to TRBJ2-1, with D uncertain. This CDR3 is built from 12 residues. Germline loops: CDR1 MNHEY, CDR2 SMNVEV (reference sequence). The V and J ends lost 2 bases and 7 bases respectively, with 6 bases between them. The CDR3 DNA reads TGTGCCAGCAGTTTAGGGGTAAATGAGCAGTTCTTC. Its protein product is CASSLGVNEQFF.

The chain combines TRBV30 with TRBJ1-2; 7 bases line up with TRBD1. This CDR3 has 12 amino acids. Per germline, CDR1 GTSNPN and CDR2 SVGIG (reference sequence). Trimming cost V 4 bases and J 8 bases; bases outside gene matches: 7. The chain's CDR3 is CAWNPDRWGYTF. CDR3 coding DNA: TGTGCCTGGAACCCGGACAGGTGGGGCTACACCTTC.

The rearrangement uses TRBV3-1 (or the pseudogene TRBV3-2) and TRBJ2-1, with a tentative D call TRBD1 (6 bases). In germline, CDR1 is LGHDT, CDR2 YNNKEL (reference sequence). This CDR3 is 15 amino acids long. Trimming stripped 1 base from V and 8 bases from J, with 15 bases between. The CDR3, as DNA: TGTGCCAGCAGCCAAGCAGGTGGTCAGGGGTATGAGCAGTTCTTC. Translating gives CASSQAGGQGYEQFF.

The J gene is TRBJ2-1, the V gene TRBV6-5; no firm D call. V lost 5 bases to trimming and J lost 9 bases, with 14 bases between them. The CDR3 runs to 13 residues. Germline CDR1 MNHEY, CDR2 SVGAGI. CDR3 in DNA: TGTGCCAGCAGTCCCCCTCTAGATAGTGAGCAGTTCTTC. Amino acids: CASSPPLDSEQFF.

This chain uses TRBV9 with TRBJ2-5; D gene unclear. From germline, CDR1 is SGDLS and CDR2 YYNGEE. The CDR3 contains 13 residues. V lost 2 bases, J lost 5 bases, and 10 bases lay in between. Here the CDR3 reads CASSVQSQETQYF. CDR3 nucleotide sequence: TGTGCCAGCAGCGTTCAGTCTCAGGAGACCCAGTACTTC.

This rearrangement joins TRBV7-2 to TRBJ2-7; possible D gene TRBD1, 5 bases. Trimming took 1 base from V and 5 from J, leaving 15 bases between them. The CDR3 covers 15 residues. The germline V gene encodes CDR1 SGHTA and CDR2 FQGNSA. DNA for the CDR3: TGTGCCAGCAGCTTAGAATGGGCAGGGTCACACGAGCAGTACTTC. Amino acid sequence: CASSLEWAGSHEQYF. The whole variable domain, remainder taken from reference TRBV7-2 and TRBJ2-7, is GAGVSQSPSNKVTEKGKDVELRCDPISGHTALYWYRQSLGQGLEFLIYFQGNSAPDKSGLPSDRFSAERTGGSVSTLTIQRTQQEDSAVYLCASSLEWAGSHEQYFGPGTRLTVT.